This T cell receptor (beta chain) was identified during a study of blood T cell repertoires in COVID-19. Study-wide background: Acute and convalescent COVID-19 samples came from the United States, Italy and Spain. The cDNA or gDNA used as material had been derived from T cells, B-cell-depleted T cells, or PBMCs.

In the original workflow: Amplification with reference gene primers provided the estimates of nucleated cell counts. Using immunoSEQ multiplex PCR, the repertoire was profiled, and TCRdb retains in-frame clones only, with some absent. The D gene and trimming were derived from the DNA, and the V and J assignments and clone size from that table. The repertoire holds 88,000 or so clones, with 65% to 90% as singletons. CDR1 and CDR2 (germline): SGHTA, FQGNSA. This CDR3 is built from 14 residues. The junction had 2 bases not matched to a gene; V was cut back by 3 bases and J by 3 bases. The sample consisted of peripheral blood. The sequence derives from a man in his 60s with acute or convalescent COVID-19. The chain uses TRBV7-2 and TRBJ1-1; 9 positions agree with TRBD1. The CDR3 sequence: CASSLDRGYTEAFF. As DNA, the CDR3 is TGTGCCAGCAGCTTGGACAGGGGCTACACTGAAGCTTTCTTT.